Listed below are T cell receptor beta chains from one sample, sequenced in a study of cytomegalovirus exposure and HLA in healthy donors. TCRdb's table, derived via immunoSEQ multiplex PCR, lists solely in-frame clones and lacks some. Seen here are over 150,000 clones, approximately 79% observed once, and the top ten hold over 1.2%. Sample: PBMCs. The receptor source for this set is a man aged 60-69 years in good health and CMV-seronegative. CDR3s include the opening cysteine and the closing phenylalanine or tryptophan. The D gene is left open where the match is weak. Where a row states a size, it is once, few, many or the class of an expanded clone; other rows omit it.

v_call: TRBV6-5
d_call: NA
clone_size: NA
j_call: TRBJ2-5
cdr3_aa: CASSYSSVFETQYF
cdr3_nt: TGTGCCAGCAGTTACTCGAGCGTTTTTGAGACCCAGTACTTC

v_call: TRBV29-1
d_call: TRBD1
clone_size: NA
j_call: TRBJ2-5
cdr3_aa: CSVGTGQGAGETQYF
cdr3_nt: TGCAGCGTTGGGACAGGACAGGGGGCGGGGGAGACCCAGTACTTC

v_call: TRBV11-2
d_call: NA
clone_size: NA
j_call: TRBJ1-2
cdr3_aa: CASSPDTNYGYTF
cdr3_nt: TGTGCCAGCAGCCCGGACACCAACTATGGCTACACCTTC

v_call: TRBV7-3
d_call: TRBD2
clone_size: once
j_call: TRBJ2-2
cdr3_aa: CASRERGGRDTGELFF
cdr3_nt: TGTGCCAGCAGAGAGCGGGGGGGCCGGGACACCGGGGAGCTGTTTTTT

v_call: TRBV7-9
d_call: NA
clone_size: NA
j_call: TRBJ1-2
cdr3_aa: CASSLDLGRGNYGYTF
cdr3_nt: TGTGCCAGCAGCTTAGATTTGGGCAGGGGAAACTATGGCTACACCTTC

v_call: TRBV9
d_call: TRBD2
clone_size: NA
j_call: TRBJ2-3
cdr3_aa: CASSVGIAGDLDTQYF
cdr3_nt: TGTGCCAGCAGCGTAGGGATAGCGGGGGACCTAGATACGCAGTATTTT

v_call: TRBV18
d_call: NA
clone_size: NA
j_call: TRBJ2-3
cdr3_aa: CASSPGGGRTDTQYF
cdr3_nt: TGTGCCAGCTCACCGGGCGGAGGTAGAACAGATACGCAGTATTTT

v_call: TRBV29-1
d_call: NA
clone_size: NA
j_call: TRBJ2-7
cdr3_aa: CSGGDWAYEQYF
cdr3_nt: TGCAGCGGGGGAGACTGGGCCTACGAGCAGTACTTC

v_call: TRBV13
d_call: NA
clone_size: NA
j_call: TRBJ2-1
cdr3_aa: CASSRERFESGYNEQFF
cdr3_nt: TGTGCCAGCAGCCGAGAGCGGTTCGAGAGCGGCTACAATGAGCAGTTCTTC

v_call: TRBV6-4
d_call: NA
clone_size: once
j_call: TRBJ2-1
cdr3_aa: CASSPKTAPNYNEQFF
cdr3_nt: TGTGCCAGCAGTCCAAAGACTGCGCCAAATTACAATGAGCAGTTCTTC

v_call: TRBV10-3
d_call: NA
clone_size: NA
j_call: TRBJ1-5
cdr3_aa: CAISTEGGRYSNQPQHF
cdr3_nt: TGTGCCATCAGTACCGAAGGAGGACGTTATAGCAATCAGCCCCAGCATTTT

v_call: TRBV19
d_call: NA
clone_size: few
j_call: TRBJ1-1
cdr3_aa: CASSSGQWISNTEAFF
cdr3_nt: TGTGCCAGTAGTAGTGGACAGTGGATTTCGAACACTGAAGCTTTCTTT

v_call: TRBV20-1
d_call: NA
clone_size: NA
j_call: TRBJ1-2
cdr3_aa: CSATDYGYTF
cdr3_nt: TGCAGTGCTACGGACTATGGCTACACCTTC

v_call: TRBV28
d_call: TRBD2
clone_size: few
j_call: TRBJ2-5
cdr3_aa: CASSSHSGGYQETQYF
cdr3_nt: TGTGCCAGCAGTAGCCATAGCGGGGGGTACCAAGAGACCCAGTACTTC

v_call: TRBV30
d_call: NA
clone_size: once
j_call: TRBJ1-3
cdr3_aa: CAWSLDSLGNTIYF
cdr3_nt: TGTGCCTGGAGTCTTGACAGCCTTGGAAACACCATATATTTT

v_call: TRBV5-4
d_call: NA
clone_size: NA
j_call: TRBJ1-2
cdr3_aa: CASSVNGGYGYTF
cdr3_nt: TGTGCCAGCAGCGTGAACGGGGGCTATGGCTACACCTTC

v_call: TRBV9
d_call: NA
clone_size: NA
j_call: TRBJ2-6
cdr3_aa: CASSVAGSGANVLTF
cdr3_nt: TGTGCCAGCAGCGTAGCGGGGTCTGGGGCCAACGTCCTGACTTTC

v_call: TRBV9
d_call: TRBD1
clone_size: NA
j_call: TRBJ1-3
cdr3_aa: CASSPRRQGGNTIYF
cdr3_nt: TGTGCCAGCAGCCCCCGTCGACAGGGGGGAAACACCATATATTTT

v_call: TRBV7-9
d_call: NA
clone_size: NA
j_call: TRBJ1-4
cdr3_aa: CSSSLGRGGFEKLFF
cdr3_nt: TGTTCCAGCAGCTTAGGAAGGGGTGGGTTTGAAAAACTGTTTTTT

v_call: TRBV4-3
d_call: TRBD1
clone_size: NA
j_call: TRBJ2-7
cdr3_aa: CASSPRGQGSDEQYF
cdr3_nt: TGCGCCAGCAGCCCGAGGGGGCAGGGGAGCGACGAGCAGTACTTC

v_call: TRBV6-6
d_call: TRBD2
clone_size: NA
j_call: TRBJ2-2
cdr3_aa: CASSSGLAGHTGELFF
cdr3_nt: TGTGCCAGCAGTTCCGGACTAGCGGGACACACCGGGGAGCTGTTTTTT

v_call: TRBV6-5
d_call: TRBD1
clone_size: NA
j_call: TRBJ2-7
cdr3_aa: CASGGPTGVTYEQYF
cdr3_nt: TGTGCCAGCGGCGGGCCGACAGGGGTGACCTACGAGCAGTACTTC

v_call: TRBV30
d_call: NA
clone_size: NA
j_call: TRBJ1-1
cdr3_aa: CAWIRTDLNTEAFF
cdr3_nt: TGTGCCTGGATAAGGACAGACCTTAACACTGAAGCTTTCTTT

v_call: TRBV13
d_call: TRBD1
clone_size: NA
j_call: TRBJ2-4
cdr3_aa: CASSFAGGSGKNIQYF
cdr3_nt: TGTGCCAGCAGCTTTGCAGGGGGCTCTGGCAAAAACATTCAGTACTTC

v_call: TRBV11-2
d_call: NA
clone_size: NA
j_call: TRBJ2-7
cdr3_aa: CASSPLYEGQYF
cdr3_nt: TGTGCCAGCAGCCCCCTCTACGAGGGGCAGTACTTC

v_call: TRBV5-6
d_call: NA
clone_size: NA
j_call: TRBJ2-5
cdr3_aa: CASSLGSSREQYF
cdr3_nt: TGTGCCAGCAGCTTGGGGTCATCGAGGGAGCAGTACTTC

v_call: TRBV27
d_call: TRBD2
clone_size: NA
j_call: TRBJ2-3
cdr3_aa: CASSSGLADYTDTQYF
cdr3_nt: TGTGCCAGCAGTTCGGGACTAGCGGATTACACAGATACGCAGTATTTT

v_call: TRBV29-1
d_call: TRBD1
clone_size: NA
j_call: TRBJ2-2
cdr3_aa: CSVAYRGSNTGELFF
cdr3_nt: TGCAGCGTTGCATACAGGGGCTCCAACACCGGGGAGCTGTTTTTT

v_call: TRBV6-4
d_call: NA
clone_size: few
j_call: TRBJ2-5
cdr3_aa: CASSESVGRAYQETQYF
cdr3_nt: TGTGCCAGCAGTGAATCTGTCGGGCGGGCGTACCAAGAGACCCAGTACTTC

v_call: TRBV9
d_call: NA
clone_size: NA
j_call: TRBJ1-3
cdr3_aa: CASSVGASNSGNTIYF
cdr3_nt: TGTGCCAGCAGCGTAGGGGCCAGTAACTCTGGAAACACCATATATTTT